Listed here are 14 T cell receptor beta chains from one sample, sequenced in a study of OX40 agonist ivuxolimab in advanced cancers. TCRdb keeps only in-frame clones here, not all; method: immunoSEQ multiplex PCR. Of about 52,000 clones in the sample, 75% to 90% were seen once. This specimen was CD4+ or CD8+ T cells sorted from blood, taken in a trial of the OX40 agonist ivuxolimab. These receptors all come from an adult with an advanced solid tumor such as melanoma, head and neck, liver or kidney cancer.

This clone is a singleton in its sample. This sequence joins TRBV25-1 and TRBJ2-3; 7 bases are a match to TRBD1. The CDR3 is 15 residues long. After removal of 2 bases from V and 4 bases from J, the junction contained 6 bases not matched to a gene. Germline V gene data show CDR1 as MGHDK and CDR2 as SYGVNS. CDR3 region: CASSEKWDSSDTQYF. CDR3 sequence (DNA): TGTGCCAGCAGTGAAAAGTGGGACAGCTCAGATACGCAGTATTTT.

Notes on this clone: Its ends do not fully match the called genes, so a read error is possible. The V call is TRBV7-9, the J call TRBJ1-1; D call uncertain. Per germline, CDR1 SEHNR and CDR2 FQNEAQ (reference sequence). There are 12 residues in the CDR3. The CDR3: CAGSLGNTEAFF. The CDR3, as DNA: TGTGCCGGCAGCTTAGGGAACACTGAAGCTTTCTTT.

The CDR3 DNA follows: TGTGCCAGCAGTTACTCGGGGGGCTTCGGCACTGAAGCTTTCTTT. Encoded protein: CASSYSGGFGTEAFF. V is TRBV6-5 and J is TRBJ1-1; possible D gene TRBD1, 6 bases. The germline CDR1 and CDR2 sequences are MNHEY and SVGAGI. The CDR3 loop spans 15 amino acids. V lost 0 bases and J 4 bases, leaving 12 bases between the germline ends.

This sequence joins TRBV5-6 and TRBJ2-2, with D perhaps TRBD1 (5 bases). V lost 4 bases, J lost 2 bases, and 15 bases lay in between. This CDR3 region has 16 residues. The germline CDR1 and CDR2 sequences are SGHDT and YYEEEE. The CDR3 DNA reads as TGTGCCAGCAGCGTTCTCAGGGAAAGAAACACCGGGGAGCTGTTTTTT. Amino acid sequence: CASSVLRERNTGELFF.

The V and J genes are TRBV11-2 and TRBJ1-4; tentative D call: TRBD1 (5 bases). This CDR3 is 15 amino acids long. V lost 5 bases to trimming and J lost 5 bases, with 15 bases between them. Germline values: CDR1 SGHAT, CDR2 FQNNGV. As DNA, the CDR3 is TGTGCCAGCAGCCGGGGGGGAGGACTGAATGAAAAACTGTTTTTT. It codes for CASSRGGGLNEKLFF.

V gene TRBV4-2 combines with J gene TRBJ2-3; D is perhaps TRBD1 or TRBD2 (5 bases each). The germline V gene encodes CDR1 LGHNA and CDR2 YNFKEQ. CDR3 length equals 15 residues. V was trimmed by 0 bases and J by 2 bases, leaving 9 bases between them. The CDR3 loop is CASSQDVGATDTQYF. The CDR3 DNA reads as TGTGCCAGCAGCCAAGATGTCGGGGCCACAGATACGCAGTATTTT.

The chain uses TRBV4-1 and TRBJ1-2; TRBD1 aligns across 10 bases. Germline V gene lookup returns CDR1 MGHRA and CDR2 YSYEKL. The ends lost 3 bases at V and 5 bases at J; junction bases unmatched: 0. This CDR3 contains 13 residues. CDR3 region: CASSQGQGYGYTF. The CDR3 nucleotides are TGCGCCAGCAGCCAGGGACAGGGGTATGGCTACACCTTC.

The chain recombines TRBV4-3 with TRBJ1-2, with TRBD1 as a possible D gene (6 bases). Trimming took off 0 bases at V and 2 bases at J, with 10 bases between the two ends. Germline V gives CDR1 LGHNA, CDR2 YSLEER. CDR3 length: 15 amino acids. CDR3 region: CASSQESTGNYGYTF. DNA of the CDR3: TGCGCCAGCAGCCAAGAGAGCACAGGGAACTATGGCTACACCTTC.

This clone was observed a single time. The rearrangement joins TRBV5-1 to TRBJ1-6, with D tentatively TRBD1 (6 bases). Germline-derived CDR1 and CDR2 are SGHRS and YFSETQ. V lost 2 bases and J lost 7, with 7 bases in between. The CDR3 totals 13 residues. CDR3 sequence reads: CASSLGQNSPLHF. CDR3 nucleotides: TGCGCCAGCAGCTTAGGACAGAATTCACCCCTCCACTTT.

The CDR3 DNA sequence: TGTGCCAGTAGTCGGGACAGTCAAGAGACCCAGTACTTC. Translated, it gives CASSRDSQETQYF. The rearrangement uses TRBV19 and TRBJ2-5, with TRBD1 identical over 7 bases. The CDR3 spans 13 residues. Germline V gives CDR1 LNHDA, CDR2 SQIVND (reference sequence). With V trimmed by 5 bases and J by 2 bases, 2 bases remained unmatched. The variable domain in full, with the rest retrieved from reference TRBV19 and TRBJ2-5, is DGGITQSPKYLFRKEGQNVTLSCEQNLNHDAMYWYRQDPGQGLRLIYYSQIVNDFQKGDIAEGYSVSREKKESFPLTVTSAQKNPTAFYLCASSRDSQETQYFGPGTRLLVL.

CDR3 nucleotides: TGTGCCAGCAGCCCGAGCAGCTCCACAGATACGCAGTATTTT. This gives the protein CASSPSSSTDTQYF. This chain connects TRBV7-9 to TRBJ2-3; D uncertain. Per germline, CDR1 SEHNR and CDR2 FQNEAQ (reference sequence). This CDR3 has 14 residues. V was trimmed by 5 bases and J by 2 bases, leaving 11 bases between them.

The CDR3 DNA sequence: TGTGCCAGCAGTCCCCAACAGGCCTGGGAGAAGTACTTC. Protein: CASSPQQAWEKYF. The V call is TRBV27, the J call TRBJ2-7, with D possibly called TRBD1 or TRBD2 (5 bases each). The CDR3 sequence is 13 residues long. The germline CDR1 and CDR2 sequences are MNHEY and SMNVEV (reference sequence). V was pared by 5 bases and J by 11 bases, with 19 bases between.

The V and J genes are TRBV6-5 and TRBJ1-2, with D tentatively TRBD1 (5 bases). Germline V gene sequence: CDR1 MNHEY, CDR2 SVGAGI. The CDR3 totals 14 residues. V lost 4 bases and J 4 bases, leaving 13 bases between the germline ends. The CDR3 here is CASSSTEVGYGYTF. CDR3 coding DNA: TGTGCCAGCAGTTCGACAGAAGTTGGCTATGGCTACACCTTC.

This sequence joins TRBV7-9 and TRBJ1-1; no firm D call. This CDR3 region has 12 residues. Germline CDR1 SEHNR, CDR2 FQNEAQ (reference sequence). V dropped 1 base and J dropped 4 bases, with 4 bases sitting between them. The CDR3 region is CASSLGITEAFF. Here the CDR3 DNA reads TGTGCCAGCAGCTTAGGTATCACTGAAGCTTTCTTT.